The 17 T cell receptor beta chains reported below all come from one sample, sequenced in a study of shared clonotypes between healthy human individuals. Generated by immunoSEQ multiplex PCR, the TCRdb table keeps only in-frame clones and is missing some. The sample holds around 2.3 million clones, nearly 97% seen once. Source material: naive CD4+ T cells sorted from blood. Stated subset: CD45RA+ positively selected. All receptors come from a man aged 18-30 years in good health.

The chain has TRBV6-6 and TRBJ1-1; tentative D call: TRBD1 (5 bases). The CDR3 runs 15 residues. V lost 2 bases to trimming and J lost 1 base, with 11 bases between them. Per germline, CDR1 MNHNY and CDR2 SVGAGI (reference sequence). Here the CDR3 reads CASSYGRQKNTEAFF. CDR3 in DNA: TGTGCCAGCAGTTACGGGCGACAGAAGAACACTGAAGCTTTCTTT.

The CDR3 is CASRPYGGPQETQYF. The CDR3 region has the DNA TGTGCCAGCCGGCCCTACGGGGGGCCCCAAGAGACCCAGTACTTC. The V gene is TRBV6-5, the J gene TRBJ2-5, with TRBD2 as a possible D gene (7 bases). Trimming took off 8 bases at V and 1 base at J, with 17 bases between the two ends. The CDR3 is 15 residues long. Looked up from germline, CDR1 is MNHEY and CDR2 is SVGAGI.

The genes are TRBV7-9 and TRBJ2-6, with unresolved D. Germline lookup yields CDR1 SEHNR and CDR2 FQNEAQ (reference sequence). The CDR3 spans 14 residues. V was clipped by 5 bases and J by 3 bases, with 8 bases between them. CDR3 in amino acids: CASSLSGGANVLTF. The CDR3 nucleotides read TGTGCCAGCAGCCTCTCGGGTGGGGCCAACGTCCTGACTTTC.

CDR3 nucleotide sequence: TGTGCCAGCAGCAAGGACAGACTCTCCTACAATGAGCAGTTCTTC. Amino acids: CASSKDRLSYNEQFF. The chain links TRBV11-2 to TRBJ2-1; D possibly corresponds to TRBD1 (6 bases). Trimming removed 5 bases at V and 0 bases at J, with 11 bases between. Germline loops: CDR1 SGHAT, CDR2 FQNNGV. The CDR3 is 15 amino acids.

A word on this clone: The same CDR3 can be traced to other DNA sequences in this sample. CDR3 nucleotides: TGTGCCAGCAGTGAAACAGGGCTGAACACTGAAGCTTTCTTT. Protein sequence: CASSETGLNTEAFF. V and J are TRBV25-1 and TRBJ1-1, with D possibly TRBD1 on 6 matching bases. Germline V lookup: CDR1 MGHDK, CDR2 SYGVNS. V lost 2 bases and J 0 bases, leaving 7 bases between the germline ends. The CDR3 contains 14 residues.

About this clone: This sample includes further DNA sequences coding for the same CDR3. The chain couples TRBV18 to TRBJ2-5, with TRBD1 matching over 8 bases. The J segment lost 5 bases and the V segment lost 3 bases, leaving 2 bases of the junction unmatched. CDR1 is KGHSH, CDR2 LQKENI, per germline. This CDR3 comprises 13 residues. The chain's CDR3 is CASSPRGQETQYF. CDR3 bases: TGTGCCAGCTCACCCAGGGGGCAGGAGACCCAGTACTTC.

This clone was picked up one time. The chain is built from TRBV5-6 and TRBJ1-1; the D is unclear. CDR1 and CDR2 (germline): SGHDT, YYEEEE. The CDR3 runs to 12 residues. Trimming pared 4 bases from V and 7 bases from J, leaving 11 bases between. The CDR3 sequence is CASSTGPGEAFF. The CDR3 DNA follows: TGTGCCAGCAGCACCGGACCAGGTGAAGCTTTCTTT.

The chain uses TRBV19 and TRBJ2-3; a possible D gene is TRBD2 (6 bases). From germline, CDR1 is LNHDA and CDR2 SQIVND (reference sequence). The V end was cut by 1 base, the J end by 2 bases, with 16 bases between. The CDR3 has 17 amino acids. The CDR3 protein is CASSIGLISGYTDTQYF. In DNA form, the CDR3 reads TGTGCCAGTAGTATAGGCCTCATTAGCGGTTACACAGATACGCAGTATTTT.

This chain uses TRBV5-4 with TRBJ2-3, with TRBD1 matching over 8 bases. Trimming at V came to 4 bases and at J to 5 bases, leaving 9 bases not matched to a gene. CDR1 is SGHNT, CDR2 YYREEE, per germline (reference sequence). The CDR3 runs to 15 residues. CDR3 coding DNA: TGTGCCAGCAGCACCTTGGCAGGGGGCTTAGATACGCAGTATTTT. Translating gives CASSTLAGGLDTQYF.

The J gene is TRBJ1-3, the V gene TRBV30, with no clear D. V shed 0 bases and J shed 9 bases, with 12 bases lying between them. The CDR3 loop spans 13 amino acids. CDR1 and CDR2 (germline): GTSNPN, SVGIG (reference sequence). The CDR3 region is CAWSVRAGGTIYF. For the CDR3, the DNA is TGTGCCTGGAGTGTAAGGGCCGGAGGCACCATATATTTT.

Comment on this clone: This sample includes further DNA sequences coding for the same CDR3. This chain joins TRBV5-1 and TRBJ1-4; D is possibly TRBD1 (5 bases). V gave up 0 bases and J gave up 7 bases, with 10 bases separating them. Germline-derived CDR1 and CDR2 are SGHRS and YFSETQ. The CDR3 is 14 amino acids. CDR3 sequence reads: CASSLGGAGEKLFF. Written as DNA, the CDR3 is TGCGCCAGCAGCTTGGGAGGGGCAGGTGAAAAACTGTTTTTT.

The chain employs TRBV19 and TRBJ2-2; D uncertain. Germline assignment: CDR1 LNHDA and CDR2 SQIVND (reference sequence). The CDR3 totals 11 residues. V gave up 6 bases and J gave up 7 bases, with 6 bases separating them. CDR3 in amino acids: CASRNFGELFF. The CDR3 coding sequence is TGTGCCAGTAGGAATTTCGGGGAGCTGTTTTTT.

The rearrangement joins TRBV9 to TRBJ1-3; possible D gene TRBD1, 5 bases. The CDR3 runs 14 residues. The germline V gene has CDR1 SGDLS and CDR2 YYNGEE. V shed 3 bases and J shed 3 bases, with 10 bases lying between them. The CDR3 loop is CASSAGTVGNTIYF. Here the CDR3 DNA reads TGTGCCAGCAGCGCCGGGACGGTTGGAAACACCATATATTTT.

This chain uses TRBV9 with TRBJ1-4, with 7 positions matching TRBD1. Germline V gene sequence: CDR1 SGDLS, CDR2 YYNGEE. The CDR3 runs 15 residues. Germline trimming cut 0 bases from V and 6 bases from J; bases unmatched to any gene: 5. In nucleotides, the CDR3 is TGTGCCAGCAGCGTAGGGAAGGGGGCGTATGAAAAACTGTTTTTT. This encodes CASSVGKGAYEKLFF. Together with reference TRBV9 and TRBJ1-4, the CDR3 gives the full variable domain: DSGVTQTPKHLITATGQRVTLRCSPRSGDLSVYWYQQSLDQGLQFLIQYYNGEERAKGNILERFSAQQFPDLHSELNLSSLELGDSALYFCASSVGKGAYEKLFFGSGTQLSVL.

CDR3 DNA sequence: TGTGCCAGCAGTGGACAGGCAGCTAACTATGGCTACACCTTC. Residues: CASSGQAANYGYTF. V gene TRBV2 combines with J gene TRBJ1-2, with D possibly TRBD1 on 6 matching bases. The CDR3 is 14 residues long. Germline assignment: CDR1 SNHLY and CDR2 FYNNEI. The ends were cut back, 4 bases at V and 0 bases at J, with 9 bases in the middle.

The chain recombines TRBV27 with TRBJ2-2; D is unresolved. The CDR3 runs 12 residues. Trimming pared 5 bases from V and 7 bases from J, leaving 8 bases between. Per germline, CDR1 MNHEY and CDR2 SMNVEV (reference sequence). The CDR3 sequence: CASSKGLGELFF. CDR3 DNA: TGTGCCAGCAGTAAGGGCCTCGGGGAGCTGTTTTTT.

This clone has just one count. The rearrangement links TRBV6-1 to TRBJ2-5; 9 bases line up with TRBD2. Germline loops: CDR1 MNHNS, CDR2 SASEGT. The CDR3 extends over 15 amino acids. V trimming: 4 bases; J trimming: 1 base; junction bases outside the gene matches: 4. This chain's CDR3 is CASSALAGVQETQYF. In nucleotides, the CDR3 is TGTGCCAGCAGTGCACTAGCGGGTGTCCAAGAGACCCAGTACTTC.